The 19 T cell receptor beta chains given below trace back to one sample, sequenced in a study of T cells in Graves' hyperthyroidism and ophthalmopathy. The TCR beta CDR3 regions underwent amplification using RNA transcripts as the source. The HTBI primer set drove a first-round RT-PCR of the TCR CDR3. TCRdb ran MiXCR on the multiplex PCR reads and lists one entry per CDR3 protein. The sample shows roughly 700,000 distinct CDR3 sequences, roughly a third of them seen only once. The sample was blood. The source of these receptors is a woman aged 40 to 50 with Graves' hyperthyroidism.

Note on this clonotype: A much larger clone is a single base away; this may be a read error. The chain carries TRBV19 and TRBJ1-2; no reliable D call. This CDR3 has 14 amino acids. Germline V gives CDR1 LNHDA, CDR2 SQIVND (reference sequence). CDR3: CASSIRADNCGYTF. Written as DNA, the CDR3 is TGTGCCAGTAGTATACGAGCAGATAACTGTGGCTACACCTTC. The full variable domain, with the rest looked up from reference TRBV19 and TRBJ1-2, is DGGITQSPKYLFRKEGQNVTLSCEQNLNHDAMYWYRQDPGQGLRLIYYSQIVNDFQKGDIAEGYSVSREKKESFPLTVTSAQKNPTAFYLCASSIRADNCGYTFGSGTRLTVV.

V usage is TRBV7-2 and J usage is TRBJ2-5, with 16 nucleotides matching TRBD2. Trimming at V came to 5 bases and at J to 6 bases, leaving 9 bases not matched to a gene. The CDR3 loop spans 17 amino acids. Germline CDR1 and CDR2: SGHTA and FQGNSA. The CDR3 region has the DNA TGTGCCAGCAGCCCCGGGACTAGCGGGGGGGCCGCCAAGACCCAGTACTTC. Residues: CASSPGTSGGAAKTQYF.

This clonotype was recorded a few times. The V call is TRBV6-5, the J call TRBJ1-2, with D hard to call. Germline-derived CDR1 and CDR2 are MNHEY and SVGAGI. V lost 5 bases and J lost 4, with 14 bases in between. The CDR3 covers 14 residues. The CDR3 region has the DNA TGTGCCAGCAGTCTTCCCCTCACGGTCTATGGCTACACCTTC. Its translation is CASSLPLTVYGYTF.

Turning to this clonotype: This may come from a read error, since a much larger clone is one base off. Here the CDR3 omits its conserved ending phenylalanine or tryptophan, so a read error is the likely source. V gene TRBV29-1 combines with J gene TRBJ2-7; 7 positions match TRBD1. The CDR3 runs 12 residues. Germline CDR1 and CDR2: SQVTM and ANQGSEA. The J segment lost 2 bases and the V segment lost 7 bases, leaving 5 bases of the junction unmatched. CDR3 amino acids: CSGTGQTYEQYL. CDR3 nucleotides: TGCAGCGGGACGGGACAGACCTACGAGCAGTACCTC.

This chain links TRBV11-2 with TRBJ1-2; 10 nucleotides match TRBD1. The junction had 15 bases not matched to a gene; V was cut back by 5 bases and J by 6 bases. CDR1 is SGHAT and CDR2 is FQNNGV in the germline V gene. CDR3 length equals 17 residues. The CDR3: CASSHPFSGQGENGYTF. For the CDR3, the DNA is TGTGCCAGCAGCCATCCGTTTAGTGGACAGGGGGAAAATGGCTACACCTTC.

This clonotype came up a few times. The chain joins TRBV20-1 to TRBJ2-6, with a possible D match to TRBD1 (6 bases). Germline V gene sequence: CDR1 DFQATT, CDR2 SNEGSKA (reference sequence). Trimming took off 3 bases at V and 2 bases at J, with 14 bases between the two ends. The CDR3 is 16 residues long. Written as DNA, the CDR3 is TGCAGTGCTAGGGGACAACCCGGTCCTGGGGCCAACGTCCTGACTTTC. Amino acid sequence: CSARGQPGPGANVLTF.

The table lists this clonotype with many counts. For the CDR3, the DNA is TGTGCCACCAGCAGAGTACCGTGGAGGGGGGATTCACCCCTCCACTTT. Protein sequence: CATSRVPWRGDSPLHF. J is TRBJ1-6 and V is TRBV15; possible D gene TRBD1, 6 bases. The CDR3 covers 16 residues. Germline assignment: CDR1 LNHNV and CDR2 YYDKDF (reference sequence). The V end lost 1 base, the J end lost 8 bases, and 15 bases lay between the germline ends. Full variable domain (outside the CDR3, taken from reference TRBV15 and TRBJ1-6): DAMVIQNPRYQVTQFGKPVTLSCSQTLNHNVMYWYQQKSSQAPKLLFHYYDKDFNNEADTPDNFQSRRPNTSFCFLDIRSPGLGDTAMYLCATSRVPWRGDSPLHFGNGTRLTVT.

This clonotype was seen more than once but under ten times. The rearrangement uses TRBV18 and TRBJ1-6; no firm D call. The CDR3 totals 13 residues. Per the germline V gene, CDR1 is KGHSH and CDR2 is LQKENI. V was trimmed by 2 bases and J by 10 bases, leaving 9 bases between them. The CDR3 region has the DNA TGTGCCAGCTCACCAGGGTCGCAGTCACCCCTCCACTTT. Translated: CASSPGSQSPLHF.

Concerning this clonotype: The final CDR3 position lacks the conserved phenylalanine or tryptophan, pointing to a likely read error. The chain joins TRBV6-5 to TRBJ1-5, with 10 bases matching TRBD1. The CDR3 runs to 19 residues. Per the germline V gene, CDR1 is MNHEY and CDR2 is SVGAGI. V was clipped by 6 bases and J by 5 bases; unmatched bases: 19. CDR3 sequence: CASSTRQGAIAICDQPQHI. The CDR3 DNA reads TGTGCCAGCAGCACGAGACAGGGGGCTATCGCCATTTGTGATCAGCCCCAGCATATT.

This clonotype has at least ten counts. The chain recombines TRBV2 with TRBJ2-5; 12 bases line up with TRBD2. After removal of 6 bases from V and 2 bases from J, the junction contained 7 bases not matched to a gene. Germline V lookup: CDR1 SNHLY, CDR2 FYNNEI. The CDR3 is 16 amino acids. CDR3 region: CASRLGLAGGQETQYF. The CDR3 DNA sequence: TGTGCCAGCAGGTTGGGGCTAGCGGGGGGGCAAGAGACCCAGTACTTC.

This clonotype was seen repeatedly, ten times or more. This sequence joins TRBV9 and TRBJ1-6; possible D gene TRBD1, 5 bases. CDR3 length: 14 residues. V was trimmed by 0 bases and J by 9 bases, leaving 10 bases between them. Germline-derived CDR1 and CDR2 are SGDLS and YYNGEE. The CDR3: CASSVVGVGSPLHF. CDR3 DNA: TGTGCCAGCAGCGTAGTAGGGGTTGGTTCACCCCTCCACTTT. Together with reference TRBV9 and TRBJ1-6, the CDR3 gives the full variable domain: DSGVTQTPKHLITATGQRVTLRCSPRSGDLSVYWYQQSLDQGLQFLIQYYNGEERAKGNILERFSAQQFPDLHSELNLSSLELGDSALYFCASSVVGVGSPLHFGNGTRLTVT.

This clonotype was seen only a few times. The rearrangement uses TRBV19 and TRBJ2-7; 10 bases are a match to TRBD1. CDR1 LNHDA and CDR2 SQIVND come from the germline V gene (reference sequence). J lost 3 bases, V lost 9 bases, and 8 bases had no gene match. The CDR3 extends over 14 amino acids. The CDR3 DNA follows: TGTGCCAGCAATCGACAGGGGGCAGGCTACGAGCAGTACTTC. Encoded protein: CASNRQGAGYEQYF.

The chain has TRBV7-2 and TRBJ2-6, with D perhaps TRBD1 (6 bases). V lost 6 bases and J lost 8, with 14 bases in between. CDR1 is SGHTA and CDR2 is FQGNSA in the germline V gene. The CDR3 has 14 amino acids. The CDR3 sequence is CASSQAGETNVLTF. CDR3 DNA sequence: TGTGCCAGCAGTCAGGCAGGGGAGACCAACGTCCTGACTTTC.

This CDR3 reads CATSRDREAIDEQYF. CDR3 DNA: TGTGCCACCAGCAGGGACAGGGAGGCGATCGACGAGCAGTACTTC. This chain links TRBV15 with TRBJ2-7, with 8 bases identical to TRBD1. The germline V gene encodes CDR1 LNHNV and CDR2 YYDKDF (reference sequence). With 3 bases clipped from V and 5 bases from J, the junction kept 9 bases outside the gene matches. The CDR3 extends over 15 amino acids.

V and J are TRBV7-2 and TRBJ1-4; D is ambiguous. CDR3 length: 14 residues. V gave up 5 bases and J gave up 4 bases, with 11 bases separating them. CDR1 is SGHTA and CDR2 is FQGNSA in the germline V gene. The CDR3 protein is CASSRTYFNEKLFF. CDR3 DNA sequence: TGTGCCAGCAGCCGGACTTACTTTAATGAAAAACTGTTTTTT. The full variable domain, its missing parts supplied by reference TRBV7-2 and TRBJ1-4, is GAGVSQSPSNKVTEKGKDVELRCDPISGHTALYWYRQSLGQGLEFLIYFQGNSAPDKSGLPSDRFSAERTGGSVSTLTIQRTQQEDSAVYLCASSRTYFNEKLFFGSGTQLSVL.

This clonotype was recorded a few times. This rearrangement joins TRBV6-5 to TRBJ2-6; D ambiguous. V was trimmed by 2 bases and J by 2 bases, leaving 4 bases between them. Germline CDR1 MNHEY, CDR2 SVGAGI. The CDR3 covers 14 residues. Written as DNA, the CDR3 is TGTGCCAGCAGTTACGCCGCTGGGGCCAACGTCCTGACTTTC. Encoded protein: CASSYAAGANVLTF.

Concerning this clonotype: This may be a read error, as it is one base from a much larger clone. This chain links TRBV24-1 with TRBJ2-7, with 11 nucleotides matching TRBD1. CDR1 and CDR2 from the germline V gene are KGHDR and SFDVKD. The CDR3 has 14 residues. Written as DNA, the CDR3 is TGTGCCGCCAGAGCCGGGACAGGGGGCTACGAGCAGTACTTC. Translation gives CAARAGTGGYEQYF.

Many counts were recorded for this clonotype. CDR3 loop: CASSPSSGRIDEQYF. The CDR3 DNA sequence: TGTGCCAGTAGCCCCTCTAGCGGGAGGATCGACGAGCAGTACTTC. This chain uses TRBV19 with TRBJ2-7; 11 bases align to TRBD2. The CDR3 extends over 15 amino acids. Germline V gene lookup returns CDR1 LNHDA and CDR2 SQIVND (reference sequence). J lost 5 bases, V lost 6 bases, and 9 bases had no gene match.

J is TRBJ2-7 and V is TRBV13, with D tentatively TRBD2 (6 bases). V lost 5 bases, J lost 2 bases, and 10 bases lay in between. Germline V gene lookup returns CDR1 PRHDT and CDR2 FYEKMQ (reference sequence). This CDR3 comprises 13 residues. The CDR3 coding sequence is TGTGCCAGCAGCCGGGACTTCCCCTACGAGCAGTACTTC. Encoded protein: CASSRDFPYEQYF.